These 20 T cell receptor beta chains originate from one sample sequenced in a study of T cells in tumors after PD-1 blockade. Described time point: second of two post-therapy site-matched biopsies about two months apart. Method: immunoSEQ multiplex PCR; TCRdb's copy keeps in-frame clones and lacks some. The sample yields 8,500 or so clones, about 62% seen once. This material consisted of tumor tissue, taken after anti-PD-1 treatment. These receptors were obtained from a human donor with basal cell carcinoma.

This clone rates as medium-sized. Other nucleotide sequences from this sample produce the same CDR3. The chain employs TRBV29-1 and TRBJ1-3; unclear D gene. Germline V gene data show CDR1 as SQVTM and CDR2 as ANQGSEA. V dropped 3 bases and J dropped 7 bases, with 10 bases sitting between them. The CDR3 is made up of 12 amino acids. CDR3 in DNA: TGCAGCGTTGAGGGAGGGAGGAACACCATATATTTT. Encoded protein: CSVEGGRNTIYF.

J is TRBJ2-5 and V is TRBV27, with D perhaps being TRBD1 or TRBD2 (9 bases each). The germline V and J ends were trimmed by 4 bases and 7 bases, with 25 bases remaining between them. CDR3 length: 17 amino acids. Germline V gives CDR1 MNHEY, CDR2 SMNVEV (reference sequence). The DNA of the CDR3 is TGTGCCAGCAGTTACAGGGGGCGGGGGGGCCTGGAGGGGACCCAGTACTTC. Translation: CASSYRGRGGLEGTQYF.

CDR3 residues: CASSQGADEAFF. The CDR3 DNA reads as TGCGCCAGCAGCCAGGGGGCGGATGAAGCTTTCTTT. This sequence joins TRBV4-1 and TRBJ1-1; the D gene is possibly TRBD1 (6 bases). The CDR3 length is 12 residues. Germline V gene sequence: CDR1 MGHRA, CDR2 YSYEKL. With 3 bases removed from V and 7 bases from J, the gap between germline ends came to 9 bases.

This chain joins TRBV7-9 and TRBJ2-7; TRBD2 aligns across 9 bases. With V trimmed by 3 bases and J by 4 bases, 4 bases remained unmatched. Looked up from germline, CDR1 is SEHNR and CDR2 is FQNEAQ (reference sequence). The CDR3 spans 14 residues. The CDR3 bases are TGTGCCAGCAGCTTTAGCGGGGGAGGATACGAGCAGTACTTC. Translating gives CASSFSGGGYEQYF.

This clone occurred once. J is TRBJ2-2 and V is TRBV19, with D tentatively TRBD1 (5 bases). V was trimmed by 5 bases and J by 5 bases, leaving 9 bases between them. CDR1 and CDR2 from the germline V gene are LNHDA and SQIVND (reference sequence). The CDR3 is 13 residues long. The CDR3 sequence: CASSARVTGELFF. In nucleotides, the CDR3 is TGTGCCAGTAGTGCCAGGGTGACCGGGGAGCTGTTTTTT. Supplemented by reference TRBV19 and TRBJ2-2, the full variable domain reads DGGITQSPKYLFRKEGQNVTLSCEQNLNHDAMYWYRQDPGQGLRLIYYSQIVNDFQKGDIAEGYSVSREKKESFPLTVTSAQKNPTAFYLCASSARVTGELFFGEGSRLTVL.

A few counts support this clone. This same CDR3 is encoded by further DNA sequences in the sample. The chain recombines TRBV3-1 (or the pseudogene TRBV3-2) with TRBJ2-7; 7 positions match TRBD1. V lost 2 bases to trimming and J lost 6 bases; unmatched junction nucleotides: 1. This CDR3 is 12 amino acids long. The germline V gene encodes CDR1 LGHDT and CDR2 YNNKEL (reference sequence). CDR3: CASSQTGVEQYF. The CDR3 DNA reads as TGTGCCAGCAGCCAAACAGGGGTCGAGCAGTACTTC.

The chain has TRBV19 and TRBJ2-7; 8 bases map to TRBD1. This CDR3 has 16 amino acids. The V gene's germline CDR1 is LNHDA and CDR2 SQIVND (reference sequence). After removal of 5 bases from V and 3 bases from J, the junction contained 12 bases not matched to a gene. The DNA for the CDR3 is TGTGCCAGTAGTCCCACCCCGGGACAGGCGAGCTACGAGCAGTACTTC. Amino acids: CASSPTPGQASYEQYF.

The chain uses TRBV6-4 and TRBJ2-3; D not certain. V dropped 0 bases and J dropped 1 base, with 5 bases sitting between them. Germline-derived CDR1 and CDR2 are MRHNA and SNTAGT. The CDR3 length is 14 residues. As DNA, the CDR3 is TGTGCCAGCAGTGACTCGGTTGGCACAGATACGCAGTATTTT. It specifies CASSDSVGTDTQYF.

This clone was seen a handful of times. The chain links TRBV19 to TRBJ2-3; 7 bases map to TRBD1. The V gene's germline CDR1 is LNHDA and CDR2 SQIVND (reference sequence). Germline trimming cut 6 bases from V and 7 bases from J; bases unmatched to any gene: 7. The CDR3 spans 13 residues. CDR3 DNA: TGTGCCAGTAGCCCACAGGGGACGAATACGCAGTATTTT. Translating it yields CASSPQGTNTQYF.

This clone was found once. The chain employs TRBV3-1 (or the pseudogene TRBV3-2) and TRBJ2-5; D not certain. This CDR3 spans 14 amino acids. CDR1 is LGHDT and CDR2 is YNNKEL in the germline V gene (reference sequence). Trimming pared 1 base from V and 2 bases from J, leaving 8 bases between. The chain's CDR3 is CASSQGVRQETQYF. CDR3 DNA: TGTGCCAGCAGCCAAGGGGTCCGGCAAGAGACCCAGTACTTC.

In the case of this clone: This sample also contains other DNA sequences that code for the same CDR3. The chain is built from TRBV28 and TRBJ1-2; unclear D gene. The CDR3 extends over 13 amino acids. Germline CDR1 is MDHEN and CDR2 is SYDVKM. Deletions cut 2 bases from V and 5 bases from J, with 9 bases between. CDR3 sequence (DNA): TGTGCCAGCAGTTTACCCAGGTCATATGGCTACACCTTC. This sequence encodes CASSLPRSYGYTF.

This sequence joins TRBV6-5 and TRBJ1-1; 7 bases map to TRBD1. The CDR3 loop spans 12 amino acids. V lost 6 bases, J lost 5 bases, and 3 bases stayed unmatched. Germline V gene lookup returns CDR1 MNHEY and CDR2 SVGAGI. This chain's CDR3 is CASRLQGTEAFF. The CDR3 bases are TGTGCCAGCAGGCTACAGGGGACTGAAGCTTTCTTT.

This clone appeared a few times. The chain recombines TRBV27 with TRBJ1-5; D is ambiguous. Germline V gene sequence: CDR1 MNHEY, CDR2 SMNVEV (reference sequence). This CDR3 has 12 residues. V was cut by 5 bases and J by 6 bases, with 8 bases left in between. Here the CDR3 DNA reads TGTGCCAGCAGTCATTTAAGTCAGCCCCAGCATTTT. Protein sequence: CASSHLSQPQHF.

This clone is a singleton in its sample. The J gene is TRBJ1-2, the V gene TRBV27; TRBD1 matches at 8 bases. With 5 bases clipped from V and 4 bases from J, the junction kept 3 bases outside the gene matches. Germline V gene sequence: CDR1 MNHEY, CDR2 SMNVEV (reference sequence). The length of the CDR3 is 13 residues. Written as DNA, the CDR3 is TGTGCCAGCAGTCAGGGACAGGCCTATGGCTACACCTTC. It is translated as CASSQGQAYGYTF.

This clone was found once. The CDR3: CASSSQETQYF. The CDR3 DNA reads TGTGCCAGCTCATCCCAAGAGACCCAGTACTTC. The V gene is TRBV18, the J gene TRBJ2-5; D gene ambiguous. V was shortened by 5 bases and J by 1 base, with 2 bases between the two germline ends. The CDR3 loop spans 11 amino acids. The germline V gene encodes CDR1 KGHSH and CDR2 LQKENI.

The chain couples TRBV30 to TRBJ2-5, with 7 bases matching TRBD2. The CDR3 extends over 13 amino acids. The ends lost 3 bases at V and 5 bases at J; junction bases unmatched: 6. CDR1 and CDR2 (germline): GTSNPN, SVGIG (reference sequence). The CDR3 sequence is CAWSPSGGETQYF. Written as DNA, the CDR3 is TGTGCCTGGAGCCCTAGCGGTGGGGAGACCCAGTACTTC.

This clone turned up a few times. This chain connects TRBV29-1 to TRBJ1-2; D not resolved. There are 19 residues in the CDR3. The germline V gene encodes CDR1 SQVTM and CDR2 ANQGSEA. V shed 6 bases and J shed 0 bases, with 29 bases lying between them. The DNA of the CDR3 is TGCAGCGTCCAAATAGGTGGAGTTGACGTCGATCGGACTAACTATGGCTACACCTTC. Its translation: CSVQIGGVDVDRTNYGYTF.

The rearrangement joins TRBV28 to TRBJ2-1; maybe TRBD2 (6 bases). Looked up from germline, CDR1 is MDHEN and CDR2 is SYDVKM. Trimming took off 7 bases at V and 8 bases at J, with 18 bases between the two ends. The CDR3 consists of 14 residues. The CDR3 region has the DNA TGTGCCAGCACCACGATAGCGGTTAGGGATGAGCAGTTCTTC. Translation: CASTTIAVRDEQFF.

The J gene is TRBJ2-3, the V gene TRBV19, with no clear D. The CDR3 sequence is 13 residues long. Germline CDR1 is LNHDA and CDR2 is SQIVND (reference sequence). Trimming removed 3 bases from V and 6 bases from J, with 10 bases in between. The CDR3 DNA follows: TGTGCCAGTAGTATTCGGGTATTGGATACGCAGTATTTT. Translation gives CASSIRVLDTQYF. The full variable domain, in which reference TRBV19 and TRBJ2-3 provide the parts outside the CDR3, is DGGITQSPKYLFRKEGQNVTLSCEQNLNHDAMYWYRQDPGQGLRLIYYSQIVNDFQKGDIAEGYSVSREKKESFPLTVTSAQKNPTAFYLCASSIRVLDTQYFGPGTRLTVL.

V gene TRBV19 combines with J gene TRBJ1-2; 10 positions agree with TRBD1. Germline CDR1 is LNHDA and CDR2 is SQIVND (reference sequence). V lost 4 bases to trimming and J lost 7 bases; unmatched junction nucleotides: 9. CDR3 size: 15 residues. CDR3 residues: CASSRIDRGRSGYTF. The DNA for the CDR3 is TGTGCCAGTAGTAGAATCGACAGGGGGCGAAGTGGCTACACCTTC.